This T cell receptor beta chain is from a study of blood T cell repertoires in COVID-19. For the study at large: Sources were T cells, B-cell-depleted T cells, or PBMCs; the material itself was cDNA or gDNA.

The CDR3 loop spans 14 amino acids. The V end was cut by 0 bases, the J end by 7 bases, with 12 bases between. CDR1 SEHNR and CDR2 FQNEAQ come from the germline V gene (reference sequence). Libraries were prepared by immunoSEQ multiplex PCR; TCRdb keeps only in-frame clonotypes and omits some of them. The sample comprises some 97,000 clones, approximately 83% of which are singletons, and approximately 2.4% rests with the top ten. Recovered status in Cohort 3 required two negative PCRs, clearance, or symptom resolution. This clone was recorded once. The chain employs TRBV7-9 and TRBJ1-2; D is possibly TRBD1 (6 bases). Sequenced material: PBMCs or T cells enriched from blood (not recorded which). The clonotype comes from a woman in her forties or fifties who had recovered from COVID-19. The CDR3 sequence: CASSLAGGARGYTF. The CDR3 DNA sequence: TGTGCCAGCAGCTTAGCTGGGGGGGCGCGTGGCTACACCTTC.